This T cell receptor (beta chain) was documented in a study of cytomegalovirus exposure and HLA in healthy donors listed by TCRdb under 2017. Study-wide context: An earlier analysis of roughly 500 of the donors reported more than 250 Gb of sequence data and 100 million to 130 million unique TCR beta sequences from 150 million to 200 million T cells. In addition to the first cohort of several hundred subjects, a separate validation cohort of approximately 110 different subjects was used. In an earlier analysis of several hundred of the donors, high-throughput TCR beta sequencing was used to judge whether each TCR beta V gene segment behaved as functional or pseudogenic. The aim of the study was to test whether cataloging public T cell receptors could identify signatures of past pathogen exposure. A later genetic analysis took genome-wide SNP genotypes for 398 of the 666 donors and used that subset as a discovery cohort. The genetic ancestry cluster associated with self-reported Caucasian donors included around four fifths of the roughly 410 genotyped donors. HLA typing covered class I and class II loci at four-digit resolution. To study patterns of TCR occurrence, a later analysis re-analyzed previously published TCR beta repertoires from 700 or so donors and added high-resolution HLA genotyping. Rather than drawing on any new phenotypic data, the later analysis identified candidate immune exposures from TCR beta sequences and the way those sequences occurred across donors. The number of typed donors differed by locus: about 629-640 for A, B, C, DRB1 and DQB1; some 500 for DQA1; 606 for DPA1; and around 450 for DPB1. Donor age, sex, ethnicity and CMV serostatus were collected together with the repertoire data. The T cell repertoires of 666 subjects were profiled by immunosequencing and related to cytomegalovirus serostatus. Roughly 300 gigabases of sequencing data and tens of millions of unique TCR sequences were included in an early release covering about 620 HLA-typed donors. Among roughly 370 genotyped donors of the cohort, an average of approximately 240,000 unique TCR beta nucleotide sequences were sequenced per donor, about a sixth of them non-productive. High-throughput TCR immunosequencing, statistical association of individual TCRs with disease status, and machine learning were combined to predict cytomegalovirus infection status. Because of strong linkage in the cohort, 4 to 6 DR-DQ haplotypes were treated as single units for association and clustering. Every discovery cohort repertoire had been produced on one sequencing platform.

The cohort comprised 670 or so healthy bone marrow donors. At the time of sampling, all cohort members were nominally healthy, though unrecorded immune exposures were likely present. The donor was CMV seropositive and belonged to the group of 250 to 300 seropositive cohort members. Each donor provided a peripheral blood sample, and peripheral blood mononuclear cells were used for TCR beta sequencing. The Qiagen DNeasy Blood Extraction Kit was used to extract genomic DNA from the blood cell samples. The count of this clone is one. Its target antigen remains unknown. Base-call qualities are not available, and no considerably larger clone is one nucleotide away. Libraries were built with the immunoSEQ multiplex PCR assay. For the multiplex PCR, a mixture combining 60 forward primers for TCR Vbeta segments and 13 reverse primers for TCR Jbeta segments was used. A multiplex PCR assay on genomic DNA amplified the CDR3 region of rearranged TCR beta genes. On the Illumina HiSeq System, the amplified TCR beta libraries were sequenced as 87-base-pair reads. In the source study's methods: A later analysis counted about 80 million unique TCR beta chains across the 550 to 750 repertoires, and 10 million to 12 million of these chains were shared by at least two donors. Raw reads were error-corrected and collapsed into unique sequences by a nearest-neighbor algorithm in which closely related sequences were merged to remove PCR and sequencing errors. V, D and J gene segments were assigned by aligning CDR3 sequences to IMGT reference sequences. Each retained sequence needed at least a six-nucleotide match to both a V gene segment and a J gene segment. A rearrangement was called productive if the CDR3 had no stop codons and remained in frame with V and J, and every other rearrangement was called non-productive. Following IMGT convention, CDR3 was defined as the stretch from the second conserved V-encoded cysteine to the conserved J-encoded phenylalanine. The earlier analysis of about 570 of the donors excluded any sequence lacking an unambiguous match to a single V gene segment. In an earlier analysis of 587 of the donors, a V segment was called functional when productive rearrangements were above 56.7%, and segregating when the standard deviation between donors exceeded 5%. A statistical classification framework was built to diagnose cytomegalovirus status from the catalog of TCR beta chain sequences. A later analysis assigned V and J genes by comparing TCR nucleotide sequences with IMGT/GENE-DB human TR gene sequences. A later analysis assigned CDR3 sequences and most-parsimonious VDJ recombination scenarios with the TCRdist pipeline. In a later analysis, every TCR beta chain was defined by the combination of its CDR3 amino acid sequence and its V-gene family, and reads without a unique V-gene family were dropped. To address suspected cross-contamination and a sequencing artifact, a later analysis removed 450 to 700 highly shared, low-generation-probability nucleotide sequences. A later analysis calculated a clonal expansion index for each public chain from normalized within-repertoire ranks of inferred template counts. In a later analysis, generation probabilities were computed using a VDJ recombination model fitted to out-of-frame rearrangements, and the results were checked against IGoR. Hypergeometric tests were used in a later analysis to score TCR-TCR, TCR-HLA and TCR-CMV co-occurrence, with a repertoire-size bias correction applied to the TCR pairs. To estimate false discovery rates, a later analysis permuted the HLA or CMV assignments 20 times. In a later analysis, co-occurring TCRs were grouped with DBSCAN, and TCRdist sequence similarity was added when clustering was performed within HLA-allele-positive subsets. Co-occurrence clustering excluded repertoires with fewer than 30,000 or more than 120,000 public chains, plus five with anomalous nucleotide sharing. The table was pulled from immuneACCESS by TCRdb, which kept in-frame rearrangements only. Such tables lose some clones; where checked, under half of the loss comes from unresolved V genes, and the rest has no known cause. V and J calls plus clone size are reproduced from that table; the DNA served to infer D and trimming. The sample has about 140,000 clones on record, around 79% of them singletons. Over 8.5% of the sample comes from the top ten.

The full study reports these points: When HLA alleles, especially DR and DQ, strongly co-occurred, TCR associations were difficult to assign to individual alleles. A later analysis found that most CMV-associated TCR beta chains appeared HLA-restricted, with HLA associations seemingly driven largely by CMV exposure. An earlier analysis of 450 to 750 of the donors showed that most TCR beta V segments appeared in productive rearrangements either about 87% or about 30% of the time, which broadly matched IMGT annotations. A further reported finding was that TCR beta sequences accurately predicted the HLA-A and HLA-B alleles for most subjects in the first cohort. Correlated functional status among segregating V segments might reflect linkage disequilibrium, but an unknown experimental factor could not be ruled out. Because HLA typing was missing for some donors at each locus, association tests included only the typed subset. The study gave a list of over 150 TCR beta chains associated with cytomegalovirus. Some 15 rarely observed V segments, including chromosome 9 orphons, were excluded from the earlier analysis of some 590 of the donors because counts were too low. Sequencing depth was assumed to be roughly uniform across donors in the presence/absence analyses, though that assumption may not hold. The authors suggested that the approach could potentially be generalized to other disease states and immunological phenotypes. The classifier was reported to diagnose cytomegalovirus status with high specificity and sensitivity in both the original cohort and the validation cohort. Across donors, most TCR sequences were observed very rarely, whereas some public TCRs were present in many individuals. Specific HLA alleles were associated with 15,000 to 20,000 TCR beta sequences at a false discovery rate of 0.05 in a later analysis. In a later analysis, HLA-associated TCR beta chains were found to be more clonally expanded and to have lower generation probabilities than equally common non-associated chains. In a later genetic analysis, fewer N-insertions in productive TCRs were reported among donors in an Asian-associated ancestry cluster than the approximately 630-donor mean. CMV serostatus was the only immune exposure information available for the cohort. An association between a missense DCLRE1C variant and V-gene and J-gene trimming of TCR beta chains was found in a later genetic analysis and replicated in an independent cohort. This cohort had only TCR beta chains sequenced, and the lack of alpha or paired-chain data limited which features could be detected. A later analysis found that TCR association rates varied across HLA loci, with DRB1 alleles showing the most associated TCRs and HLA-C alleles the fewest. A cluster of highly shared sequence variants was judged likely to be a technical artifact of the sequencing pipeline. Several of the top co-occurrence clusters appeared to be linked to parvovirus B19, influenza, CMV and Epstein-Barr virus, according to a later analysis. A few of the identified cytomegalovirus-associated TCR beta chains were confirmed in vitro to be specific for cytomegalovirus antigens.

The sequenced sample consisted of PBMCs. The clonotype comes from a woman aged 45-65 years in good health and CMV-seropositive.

CDR3 protein: CASSLTGSEQYF. The nucleotides read TGTGCCAGCAGTCTCACAGGGAGCGAGCAGTACTTC. The chain joins TRBV27 to TRBJ2-7; the D region possibly corresponds to TRBD1 (6 bases align). V and J are truncated by 5 bases and 6 bases respectively, leaving an intervening sequence of 11 bases. The CDR3 numbers 12 residues from cysteine through phenylalanine. Of the read, only the CDR3 DNA is kept; its 36 bases are in frame from base 1. Looking up the germline V gene (reference sequence) yields CDR1 MNHEY and CDR2 SMNVEV.